This T cell receptor (beta chain) came from a study of blood T cell repertoires in COVID-19. TCRdb's table, derived via immunoSEQ multiplex PCR, lists solely in-frame clones and lacks some. Among around 40,000 clones listed, around 86% were seen once. Trimming took 4 bases from V and 0 from J; bases not matched to a gene: 4. This CDR3 comprises 17 residues. Germline CDR1 SQVTM, CDR2 ANQGSEA. This receptor was obtained from a man aged 50 to 60 with active or convalescent COVID-19. The sample was peripheral blood. The gene calls are TRBV29-1 and TRBJ2-1, with 15 positions matching TRBD2. The CDR3 loop is CSVVGTSGGRSYNEQFF. CDR3 in DNA: TGCAGCGTTGTAGGGACTAGCGGGGGGCGCTCCTACAATGAGCAGTTCTTC.